These T cell receptor beta chains were read from a single sample in a study of pediatric ulcerative colitis. Data came from immunoSEQ multiplex PCR; TCRdb stores just in-frame clones and leaves some out. The repertoire consists of roughly 30,000 clones, with approximately 82% occurring once and the leading ten covering roughly 4.3%. The sequenced sample was blood. The source is a boy aged 5-17 years with severe ulcerative colitis. Both conserved end residues are part of each CDR3. The order of the fields is clone size, J gene, V gene, D gene, CDR3 DNA, CDR3 protein. The D gene is left open where the match is weak. Clone sizes are given selectively: once, few, many, or a class where the clone is expanded.

few | TRBJ1-2 | TRBV10-2 | - | TGCGCCAGCATGAGGGATTCCTATGGCTACACCTTC | CASMRDSYGYTF
once | TRBJ1-1 | TRBV5-1 | - | TGCGCCAGCAGCCATACAGGGCTGAACACTGAAGCTTTCTTT | CASSHTGLNTEAFF
- | TRBJ1-1 | TRBV6-6 | - | TGTGCCACTTCCGACACGAACACTGAAGCTTTCTTT | CATSDTNTEAFF
- | TRBJ1-4 | TRBV19 | - | TGTGCCAGTAGTACCGGGGGTCTCACTAATGAAAAACTGTTTTTT | CASSTGGLTNEKLFF
- | TRBJ1-2 | TRBV5-5 | - | TGTGCCAGCAGCTTGGGGACAGTGGAAGCTAACTATGGCTACACCTTC | CASSLGTVEANYGYTF
- | TRBJ1-2 | TRBV6-1 | - | TGTGCCAGCAGTGAGGAAACAGGACCCGGAGGGTCCTATGGCTACACCTTC | CASSEETGPGGSYGYTF
- | TRBJ2-1 | TRBV6-1 | TRBD1 | TGTGCCAGCAGTGAGCAGGACAGGGGATCCTACAATGAGCAGTTCTTC | CASSEQDRGSYNEQFF
- | TRBJ2-7 | TRBV4-1 | TRBD2 | TGCGCCAGCAGCCAAGATGGACTAGCTTTCGAGCAGTACTTC | CASSQDGLAFEQYF
- | TRBJ2-1 | TRBV7-3 | TRBD2 | TGTGCCAGCAGCTTATTGAGAACTAGCGGAACGAATGAGCAGTTCTTC | CASSLLRTSGTNEQFF
- | TRBJ2-2 | TRBV7-3 | - | TGTGCCAGCAGCTTAATTCTAGGGGGCACCGGGGAGCTGTTTTTT | CASSLILGGTGELFF
- | TRBJ2-1 | TRBV6-1 | TRBD1 | TGTGCCAGCACCGCGGGACAGGGGGCGCGGAATGAGCAGTTCTTC | CASTAGQGARNEQFF
- | TRBJ1-1 | TRBV5-6 | TRBD1 | TGTGCCAGCAGCCTACTAGGGACAGAAGACACTGAAGCTTTCTTT | CASSLLGTEDTEAFF
- | TRBJ1-5 | TRBV2 | TRBD1 | TGTGCCAGCAGTGTCAGGGGGGATCAGGGGCCCCAGCATTTT | CASSVRGDQGPQHF
- | TRBJ2-3 | TRBV13 | - | TGTGCCAGCAGCTTGGGGATGACCACAGATACGCAGTATTTT | CASSLGMTTDTQYF
- | TRBJ2-5 | TRBV7-8 | TRBD2 | TGTGCCAGCAGCCGGACTAGCGGGCTCCAAGAGACCCAGTACTTC | CASSRTSGLQETQYF
few | TRBJ1-2 | TRBV30 | TRBD1 | TGTGCCTGGAGTCGCCCCGGACAGGGGGCCAACTATGGCTACACCTTC | CAWSRPGQGANYGYTF
- | TRBJ1-1 | TRBV27 | - | TGTGCCAGCAGCCCCAACCCTACCGGAAACACTGAAGCTTTCTTT | CASSPNPTGNTEAFF
few | TRBJ1-1 | TRBV14 | - | TGTGCCAGCAGCCCAGTCACGGGAATGAACACTGAAGCTTTCTTT | CASSPVTGMNTEAFF
- | TRBJ2-3 | TRBV23-1 | - | TGCGCCAGCAGTCAATCTGCACAGGGCGACACAGATACGCAGTATTTT | CASSQSAQGDTDTQYF
- | TRBJ2-3 | TRBV7-9 | TRBD1 | TGTGCCAGCAGCTTCCCCGGGACAGCAGATACGCAGTATTTT | CASSFPGTADTQYF
once | TRBJ1-2 | TRBV5-6 | - | TGTGCCAGCAGCCCTCCCGACAGGACCTATGGCTACACCTTC | CASSPPDRTYGYTF
few | TRBJ1-5 | TRBV18 | - | TGTGCCAGCTCACCAGGGGTTGGTCAGCCCCAGCATTTT | CASSPGVGQPQHF
once | TRBJ1-6 | TRBV5-8 | - | TGTGCCAGCAGCTCCCAGGGCGGGAATTCACCCCTCCACTTT | CASSSQGGNSPLHF
- | TRBJ2-5 | TRBV19 | TRBD2 | TGTGCCAGTAGTAGCGGGGGGGCCGTTCGAGAGACCCAGTACTTC | CASSSGGAVRETQYF
- | TRBJ1-1 | TRBV6-6 | - | TGTGCCAGCAGCCTTCCTGGACGCACGGGCGGGATCTTT | CASSLPGRTGGIF
- | TRBJ2-1 | TRBV2 | - | TGTGCCAGCAAGGGGGAGGTAGGTTCCGAGCAGTTCTTC | CASKGEVGSEQFF
- | TRBJ1-2 | TRBV7-2 | TRBD1 | TGTGCCAGCAGCTTAGGTGGACAGGGCGGCTATGGCTACACCTTC | CASSLGGQGGYGYTF
- | TRBJ2-3 | TRBV5-6 | - | TGTGCCAGCAGCCGGGTAGGGGACACATTCACAGATACGCAGTATTTT | CASSRVGDTFTDTQYF
- | TRBJ1-2 | TRBV30 | - | TGTGCCTGGAGCACAGGGACGGAACCTAACTATGGCTACACCTTC | CAWSTGTEPNYGYTF
- | TRBJ1-2 | TRBV14 | - | TGTGCCAGCAGCAGGGTTCCGGGCTATGGCTACACCTTC | CASSRVPGYGYTF
few | TRBJ1-1 | TRBV9 | - | TGTGCCAGCAGCGCCGTGGGGGGGCAGACGATGAACACTGAAGCTTTCTTT | CASSAVGGQTMNTEAFF
- | TRBJ1-2 | TRBV5-6 | - | TGTGCCAGCAGCTTACCCACAGCGACCTATGGCTACACCTTC | CASSLPTATYGYTF
few | TRBJ2-7 | TRBV6-5 | TRBD2 | TGTGCCAGCAGGCCCGGGGGGGGGTACGAGCAGTACTTC | CASRPGGGYEQYF
- | TRBJ2-7 | TRBV6-1 | - | TGTGCCAGCAGTCAAGGGTGGGACGGATCCTACGAGCAGTACTTC | CASSQGWDGSYEQYF
- | TRBJ1-2 | TRBV5-6 | - | TGTGCCAGCAGCCCCCGACAGATTGTCTATGGCTACACCTTC | CASSPRQIVYGYTF
few | TRBJ1-6 | TRBV7-8 | - | TGTGCCAGCAGCTTAGACAGACGGTTGGGTTCACCCCTCCACTTT | CASSLDRRLGSPLHF
- | TRBJ1-4 | TRBV20-1 | - | TGCAGTGCTAGAGTCGGTGAAAAACTGTTTTTT | CSARVGEKLFF
- | TRBJ2-5 | TRBV7-2 | - | TGTGCCAGCAGCCGGGACTTCCAAGAGACCCAGTACTTC | CASSRDFQETQYF
- | TRBJ1-6 | TRBV18 | - | TGTGCCAGCTCAACAACAGGGAATAATTCACCCCTCCACTTT | CASSTTGNNSPLHF
- | TRBJ2-3 | TRBV7-2 | - | TGTGCCAGCAGCTTAATGTTAACTGAGGGTACGCAGTATTTT | CASSLMLTEGTQYF
- | TRBJ1-2 | TRBV7-8 | - | TGTGCCAGCAGCTTAGAGGGGGGAAAGGCTAACTATGGCTACACCTTC | CASSLEGGKANYGYTF
- | TRBJ2-5 | TRBV5-4 | TRBD1 | TGTGCCAGCAGCCCGGGACAGGGGGCACGAGAGACCCAGTACTTC | CASSPGQGARETQYF
- | TRBJ1-2 | TRBV5-4 | TRBD1 | TGTGCCAGCAGCTTGGCTGACAGGGCTGGCTACACCTTC | CASSLADRAGYTF
- | TRBJ1-5 | TRBV10-3 | - | TGTGCCATCAGTGCTTCTCTGGAGGGGAATAGCAATCAGCCCCAGCATTTT | CAISASLEGNSNQPQHF
- | TRBJ1-6 | TRBV7-9 | - | TGTGCCAGCAGCCGGACCCGGCTTAACGCGAATTCACCCCTCCACTTT | CASSRTRLNANSPLHF
- | TRBJ2-4 | TRBV10-1 | - | TGCGCCAGCAGCGCCCATACCCAGCTAGCCAAAAACATTCAGTACTTC | CASSAHTQLAKNIQYF
once | TRBJ2-3 | TRBV10-3 | - | TGTGCCATCAGTGAGTCTGGGGGCACAGATACGCAGTATTTT | CAISESGGTDTQYF
- | TRBJ2-3 | TRBV19 | TRBD2 | TGTGCCAGTAGCAGACTAGCGGGGCGCACAGATACGCAGTATTTT | CASSRLAGRTDTQYF
- | TRBJ2-5 | TRBV7-2 | TRBD1 | TGTGCCAGCAGCCAACAGGGGGCCTTCGAGACCCAGTACTTC | CASSQQGAFETQYF
once | TRBJ2-2 | TRBV5-6 | - | TGTGCCAGCAGCTTCCTCAGGAACACCGGGGAGCTGTTTTTT | CASSFLRNTGELFF
- | TRBJ1-1 | TRBV19 | - | TGTGCCAGTAGTATAGATCGGCAGGGTGCTTTCTTT | CASSIDRQGAFF
- | TRBJ1-2 | TRBV30 | - | TGTGCCTGGAGTACCCAAGAAGGGGGTTTCTATGGCTACACCTTC | CAWSTQEGGFYGYTF
- | TRBJ1-1 | TRBV6-5 | TRBD1 | TGTGCCAGCAGTTATTCACAGGGGGCGGTTACTGAAGCTTTCTTT | CASSYSQGAVTEAFF
- | TRBJ1-5 | TRBV15 | TRBD1 | TGTGCCACCAGCAGAGAAGGACAGGGGTGGCCCAATCAGCCCCAGCATTTT | CATSREGQGWPNQPQHF
once | TRBJ1-1 | TRBV29-1 | - | TGCAGCGTTGGACTGTTTTCGCGGCCTGAAGCTTTCTTT | CSVGLFSRPEAFF
- | TRBJ2-3 | TRBV11-1 | - | TGTGCCAGCAGTCCGCTCTCGGGGGGCCTGGATACGCAGTATTTT | CASSPLSGGLDTQYF
- | TRBJ1-1 | TRBV19 | - | TGTGCCAGTACTTCCGGAGGAGAGTGGACTGAAGCTTTCTTT | CASTSGGEWTEAFF
once | TRBJ2-1 | TRBV7-2 | TRBD2 | TGTGCCAGCAGTCCCGGGGTAGCGGGGGGCGATGAGCAGTTCTTC | CASSPGVAGGDEQFF